This T cell receptor (beta chain) appears in the sequencing data of a study of cytomegalovirus exposure and HLA in healthy donors. About the study: When roughly 420 donors were genotyped, about 81% of them were found to fall in the Caucasian-associated ancestry cluster. Notes on the study in general: In a later analysis, V- and J-gene trimming of beta chains associated with a DCLRE1C missense variant, replicated independently.

Concerning this clone: Its specificity is unknown.

Germline V gene data show CDR1 as MNHEY and CDR2 as SMNVEV (reference sequence). The V gene end was trimmed by 7 bases and the J gene end by 6 bases; junction bases not matched to a gene: 14. This CDR3 is built from 15 residues. 60 Vbeta and 13 Jbeta primers were used in PCR. TCRdb's copy holds only in-frame clones and misses some; the assay was immunoSEQ multiplex PCR. The clone table shows tens of thousands of clones, with the ten largest holding under 20%. Regarding donors, all were healthy bone marrow donors. Despite likely unrecorded immune exposures, the donors were nominally healthy at the time of sampling.

This TCR was sampled from a male donor in good health and CMV-seropositive. The chain links TRBV27 to TRBJ1-2, with 7 bases that match TRBD1. The specimen was PBMCs. CDR3 in DNA: TGTGCCAGCACCCCCCTCGACCAGGGGGTGAATGGCTACACCTTC. It codes for CASTPLDQGVNGYTF.